This T cell receptor beta chain was identified during a study of blood T cell repertoires in COVID-19. Study details: Italy, Spain and the United States were the sources of the convalescent and acute COVID-19 samples.

The method was immunoSEQ multiplex PCR; TCRdb's version includes in-frame clones alone and lacks a portion of them. The sample has more than 150,000 clones; around 80% are singletons. This CDR3 spans 16 amino acids. The V gene's germline CDR1 is MNHNS and CDR2 SASEGT. V was clipped by 1 base and J by 0 bases, with 10 bases between them. The V call is TRBV6-1, the J call TRBJ1-3, with a possible D match to TRBD1 (5 bases). The sequencing input was peripheral blood. The receptor was isolated from a human donor in a cohort sampled during active COVID-19. CDR3: CASSEVGGSSGNTIYF. Written as DNA, the CDR3 is TGTGCCAGCAGTGAAGTGGGGGGGAGCTCTGGAAACACCATATATTTT.